This T cell receptor beta chain was found in a study of blood T cell repertoires in COVID-19. Study details: Samples taken during acute and convalescent COVID-19 were collected in the United States, Italy and Spain.

Produced via immunoSEQ multiplex PCR; TCRdb's table is partial and in-frame only. The sample includes 150,000 to 200,000 clones, around 82% of them seen just once. The germline V and J ends were trimmed by 0 bases and 7 bases, with 13 bases remaining between them. CDR1 and CDR2 from the germline V gene are SGDLS and YYNGEE. The CDR3 loop spans 14 amino acids. Input material: peripheral blood. The receptor's source is a woman in her 70s who had recovered from COVID-19. The J gene is TRBJ2-5, the V gene TRBV9, with D maybe TRBD1 (5 bases). The CDR3 DNA sequence: TGTGCCAGCAGCGTAGTCGGGCAAACAGGGACCCAGTACTTC. Its protein product is CASSVVGQTGTQYF. The full variable domain, with the rest looked up from reference TRBV9 and TRBJ2-5, is DSGVTQTPKHLITATGQRVTLRCSPRSGDLSVYWYQQSLDQGLQFLIQYYNGEERAKGNILERFSAQQFPDLHSELNLSSLELGDSALYFCASSVVGQTGTQYFGPGTRLLVL.